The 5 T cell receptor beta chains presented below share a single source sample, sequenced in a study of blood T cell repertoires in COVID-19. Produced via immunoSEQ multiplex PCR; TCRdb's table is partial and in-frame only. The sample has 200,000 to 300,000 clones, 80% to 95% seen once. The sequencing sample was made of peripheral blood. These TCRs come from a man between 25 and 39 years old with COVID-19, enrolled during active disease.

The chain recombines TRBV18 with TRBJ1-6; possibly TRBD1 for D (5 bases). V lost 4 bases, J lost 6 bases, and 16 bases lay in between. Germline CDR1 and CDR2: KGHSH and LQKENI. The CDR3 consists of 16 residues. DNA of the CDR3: TGTGCCAGCTCACGGGACTCATTAGGGCGTAATTCACCCCTCCACTTT. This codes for CASSRDSLGRNSPLHF. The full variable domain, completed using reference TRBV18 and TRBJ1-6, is NAGVMQNPRHLVRRRGQEARLRCSPMKGHSHVYWYRQLPEEGLKFMVYLQKENIIDESGMPKERFSAEFPKEGPSILRIQQVVRGDSAAYFCASSRDSLGRNSPLHFGNGTRLTVT.

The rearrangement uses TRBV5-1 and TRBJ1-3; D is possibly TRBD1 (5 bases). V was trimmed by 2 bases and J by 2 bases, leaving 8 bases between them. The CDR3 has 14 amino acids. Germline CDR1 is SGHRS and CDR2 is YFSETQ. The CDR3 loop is CASSFSGPGNTIYF. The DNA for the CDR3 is TGCGCCAGCAGCTTTTCAGGGCCTGGAAACACCATATATTTT.

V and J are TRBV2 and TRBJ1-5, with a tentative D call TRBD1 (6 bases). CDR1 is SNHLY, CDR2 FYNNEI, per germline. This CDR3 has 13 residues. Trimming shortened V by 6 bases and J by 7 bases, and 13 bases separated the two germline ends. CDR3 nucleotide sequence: TGTGCCAGCAGGCTGGACAGAGAACAGCCCCAGCATTTT. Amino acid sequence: CASRLDREQPQHF. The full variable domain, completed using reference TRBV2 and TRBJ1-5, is EPEVTQTPSHQVTQMGQEVILRCVPISNHLYFYWYRQILGQKVEFLVSFYNNEISEKSEIFDDQFSVERPDGSNFTLKIRSTKLEDSAMYFCASRLDREQPQHFGDGTRLSIL.

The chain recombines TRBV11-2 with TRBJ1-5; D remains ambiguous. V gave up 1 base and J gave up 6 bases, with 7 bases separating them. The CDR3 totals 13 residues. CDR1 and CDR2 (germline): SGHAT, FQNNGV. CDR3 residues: CASSLGLGQPQHF. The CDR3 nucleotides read TGTGCCAGCAGCTTAGGGCTTGGTCAGCCCCAGCATTTT.

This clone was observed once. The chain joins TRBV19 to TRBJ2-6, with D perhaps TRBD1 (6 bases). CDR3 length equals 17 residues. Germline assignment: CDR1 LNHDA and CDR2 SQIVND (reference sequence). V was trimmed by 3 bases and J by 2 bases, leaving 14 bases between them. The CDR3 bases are TGTGCCAGTAGTATTCGAGCAGGGGCTACTGGGGCCAACGTCCTGACTTTC. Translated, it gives CASSIRAGATGANVLTF.